This note documents a single TCR beta chain sequence. Its cognate antigen is unknown. V lost 5 bases, J lost 3 bases, and 13 bases lay in between. The CDR3 is 13 residues long. Germline CDR1 reads DFQATT; CDR2 reads SNEGSKA (reference sequence). This record belongs to a study of regulatory T cells in long-lasting Graves disease. General study findings and limits: Accuracy may have suffered from the small sample size.

According to the study, TCR beta libraries were built with iRepertoire HTBI primers and CDR3-region Arm-PCR. TCRdb reprocessed the multiplex PCR reads with MiXCR, giving one entry per CDR3 protein. The repertoire holds 500,000 or so distinct CDR3 sequences, with 14% as singletons. Indicated time point: newly diagnosed GD, antithyroid drugs for less than 3 months. PBMCs were the source of the RNA used for TCR sequencing. Patients were from an endocrinology department in Xi'an, China. This sample also appeared in a second study, on T cells in Graves' hyperthyroidism and ophthalmopathy.

The receptor's source is a woman aged 50 to 65 with Graves disease. The genes are TRBV20-1 and TRBJ1-1, with D unclear. The specimen comprised peripheral blood mononuclear cells (PBMCs), sampled at new diagnosis, from a patient treated with antithyroid drugs. CDR3 nucleotide sequence: TGCAGTGCTTCGAGGATGGGAGACACTGAAGCTTTCTTT. It is translated as CSASRMGDTEAFF.